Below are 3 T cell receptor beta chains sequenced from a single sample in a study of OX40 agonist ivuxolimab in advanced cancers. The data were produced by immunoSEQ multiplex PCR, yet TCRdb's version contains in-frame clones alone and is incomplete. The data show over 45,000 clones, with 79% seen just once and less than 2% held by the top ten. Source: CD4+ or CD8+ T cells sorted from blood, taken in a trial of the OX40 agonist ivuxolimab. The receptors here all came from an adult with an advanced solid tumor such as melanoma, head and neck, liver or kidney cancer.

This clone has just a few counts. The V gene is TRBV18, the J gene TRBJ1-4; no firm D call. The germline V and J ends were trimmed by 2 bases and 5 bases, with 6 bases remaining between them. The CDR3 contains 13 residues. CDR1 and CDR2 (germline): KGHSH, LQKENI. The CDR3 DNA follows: TGTGCCAGCTCACCAGGGGTCAATGAAAAACTGTTTTTT. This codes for CASSPGVNEKLFF.

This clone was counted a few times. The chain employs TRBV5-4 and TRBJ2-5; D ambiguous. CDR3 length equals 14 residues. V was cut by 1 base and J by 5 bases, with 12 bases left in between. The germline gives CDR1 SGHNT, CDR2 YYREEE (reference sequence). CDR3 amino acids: CASSLQSKVETQYF. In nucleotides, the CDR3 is TGTGCCAGCAGCTTGCAGAGCAAGGTGGAGACCCAGTACTTC.

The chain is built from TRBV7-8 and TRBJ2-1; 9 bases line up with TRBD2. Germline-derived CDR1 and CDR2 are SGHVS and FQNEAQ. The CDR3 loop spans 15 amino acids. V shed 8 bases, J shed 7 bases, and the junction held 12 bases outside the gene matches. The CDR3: CASGGRGAERNEQFF. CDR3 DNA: TGTGCCAGCGGCGGGAGGGGTGCTGAGCGTAATGAGCAGTTCTTC.